Below, one T cell receptor beta chain is given with its context. The antigen is undetermined. The protocol attached unique molecular identifiers to individual cDNA molecules. TCRdb reprocessed the 5' RACE reads with MiXCR, giving one entry per CDR3 protein. The sample carries some 89,000 distinct CDR3 sequences, 8% to 13% recorded once. The source of the sample is a study of early T cells in non-severe SARS-CoV-2 infection. On the study more broadly: Unsorted whole-blood RNA was sequenced in bulk, leaving chains unpaired.

General study results and limits: A preference for anti-spike CD8 responses marked VDJdb matching, which missed private and CD4 specificities.

The CDR3 extends over 16 amino acids. Germline V gene data show CDR1 as MNHEY and CDR2 as SVGEGT. The V gene lost 5 bases and the J gene lost 7 bases, with 23 bases spanning the gap. The TCR comes from an adult who was a healthcare worker with PCR-confirmed SARS-CoV-2 infection or an uninfected control (not recorded which). This chain joins TRBV6-2 or TRBV6-3 and TRBJ1-2; a weak D match, TRBD1 (6 bases). The sample in question was whole blood, obtained at baseline. Here the CDR3 DNA reads TGTGCCAGCAGTCTCGCCTTCCCCAGGGGAACGGCTGGCTACACCTTC. Amino acid sequence: CASSLAFPRGTAGYTF.